This T cell receptor (beta chain) was obtained from a study of control samples from healthy donors and cancer patients (dated by TCRdb to the early 2020s). From the cysteine up to the phenylalanine, the CDR3 has a length of 15 residues. Just CDR3 DNA is preserved here, 45 bases in frame from base 1. At the junction V is shortened by 4 bases and J by 4 bases, with 15 bases in between. On this clone: Its antigen remains unidentified. Per-base quality was not reported, and no clone a single base away is much larger than it. Different DNA sequences within this sample yield the same CDR3.

Library method: the immunoSEQ multiplex PCR assay. The source is immuneACCESS, and TCRdb retained only in-frame sequences with V and J called. Part of the clones is not carried over; for the studies checked, unresolved V genes explain less than half of this, and the remainder is unexplained. The sample includes approximately 90,000 clones, with less than 90% observed a single time. Approximately 15% of the sample belongs to the ten largest clones. This clonotype was sampled from a woman aged 70-85 years in good health. The sample taken for sequencing was blood. The sequence joins TRBV5-3 to TRBJ1-5; the D gene is possibly TRBD1, with 6 bases matching. TRBV5-3 is an ORF, with its function uncertain. The nucleotides read TGTGCCAGAAGCGCAGAGATACAGGGTAATCAGCCCCAGCATTTT. It is translated as CARSAEIQGNQPQHF.